These T cell receptor beta chains were read from a single sample in a study of shared clonotypes between healthy human individuals. Sequencing used immunoSEQ multiplex PCR; TCRdb keeps in-frame clones, though not all of them. The data contain about 490,000 clones, about 85% of them singletons. Input material: PBMCs. Receptors originate from a woman between 40 and 50 years old in good health. Some clones in this sample may be carry-over from other donors' samples. CDR3s include the opening cysteine and the closing phenylalanine or tryptophan. Fields, in order: clone size, J gene, V gene, D gene, CDR3 DNA, CDR3 protein. D genes are given only for firm matches. The listing skips clone size in some rows; elsewhere it reads once, few, many or a size class.

-	TRBJ1-4	TRBV11-2	-	TGTGCCAGCAGCAAGGGACGGGCTAATGAAAAACTGTTTTTT	CASSKGRANEKLFF
-	TRBJ2-7	TRBV7-2	-	TGTGCCAGCAGCTTAAGAACAGCCTACTACGAGCAGTACTTC	CASSLRTAYYEQYF
-	TRBJ2-1	TRBV11-1	-	TGTGCCAGCAGCGTGGACTTAGCGAGCTCCTACAATGAGCAGTTCTTC	CASSVDLASSYNEQFF
-	TRBJ2-1	TRBV5-1	-	TGCGCCAGCATGGGGGTTTGGGGCTCCTACAATGAGCAGTTCTTC	CASMGVWGSYNEQFF
-	TRBJ2-7	TRBV28	-	TGTGCCAGCAGTTTCAGGGACGCAGGGCGGTACGAGCAGTACTTC	CASSFRDAGRYEQYF
many	TRBJ2-7	TRBV4-2	TRBD1	TGTGCCAGCAGCACCCGGGACAGGGAAGGGCGGGAGCAGTACTTC	CASSTRDREGREQYF
once	TRBJ2-7	TRBV11-2	-	TGTGCCAGCAGCTTAGACCGACAGAGCTACGAGCAGTACTTC	CASSLDRQSYEQYF
-	TRBJ2-2	TRBV5-1	-	TGCGCCAGCAGCTTGGGGACAGCCGACACCGGGGAGCTGTTTTTT	CASSLGTADTGELFF
-	TRBJ1-5	TRBV15	-	TGTGCCACCAGCATATACCGTTATAGCAATCAGCCCCAGCATTTT	CATSIYRYSNQPQHF
-	TRBJ1-3	TRBV28	-	TGTGCCAGCACACTCTCGACAGGAGGCTCTGGAAACACCATATATTTT	CASTLSTGGSGNTIYF
-	TRBJ2-7	TRBV4-3	-	TGCGCCAGCAGCCTTGGACCCTCCTACGAGCAGTACTTC	CASSLGPSYEQYF
-	TRBJ2-7	TRBV30	-	TGTGCCTGGAGTCCCCCTCAGGGACCGGCCTACGAGCAGTACTTC	CAWSPPQGPAYEQYF
-	TRBJ1-1	TRBV28	TRBD1	TGTGCCAGCAGTCCCCAGGGCAGGGGGGTTACTGAAGCTTTCTTT	CASSPQGRGVTEAFF
-	TRBJ2-1	TRBV4-2	TRBD2	TGTGCCAGCAGCCAAGAACTAGCGGTCCATGAGCAGTTCTTC	CASSQELAVHEQFF
-	TRBJ2-2	TRBV4-2	-	TGTGCCAGCAGCCAGGCACAGGCAGGACAGAATACAGGGGAGCTGTTTTTT	CASSQAQAGQNTGELFF
few	TRBJ2-3	TRBV28	-	TGTGCCAGCAGGGGGTCCACCCACGTGACAGATACGCAGTATTTT	CASRGSTHVTDTQYF
-	TRBJ2-2	TRBV7-2	-	TGTGCCAGCAGCTCCAACCGAGGGACCGGGGAGCTGTTTTTT	CASSSNRGTGELFF
-	TRBJ1-5	TRBV30	-	TGTGCCTGGAGTGTAGACAGGCAGAACAATCAGCCCCAGCATTTT	CAWSVDRQNNQPQHF
-	TRBJ2-7	TRBV5-5	-	TGTGCCAGCAGCACGGCCACAGGGCCTACCTACGAGCAGTACTTC	CASSTATGPTYEQYF
-	TRBJ1-1	TRBV29-1	-	TGCAGCATCCAGGGGTTTGGCACTGAAGCTTTCTTT	CSIQGFGTEAFF
once	TRBJ2-7	TRBV5-1	-	TGCGCCAGCAGCTTGGGTTCAGGGAGACACGAGCAGTACTTC	CASSLGSGRHEQYF
-	TRBJ2-3	TRBV11-3	TRBD2	TGTGCCAGCAGCGAAACTAGCGGGAGTAGCGCAGATACGCAGTATTTT	CASSETSGSSADTQYF
-	TRBJ2-7	TRBV15	TRBD2	TGTGCCACCAGCAGGGATATGGGGGGGTACTACGAGCAGTACTTC	CATSRDMGGYYEQYF
-	TRBJ1-5	TRBV7-9	-	TGTGCCAGCAGCTTAGTCGGACAGCCCCAGCATTTT	CASSLVGQPQHF
-	TRBJ1-5	TRBV6-1	-	TGTGCCAGCAGTCGGGGTTATAGCAATCAGCCCCAGCATTTT	CASSRGYSNQPQHF
-	TRBJ1-3	TRBV29-1	TRBD1	TGCAGCGTCCCCGGGACAGGTGGAAACACCATATATTTT	CSVPGTGGNTIYF
-	TRBJ1-4	TRBV4-1	TRBD1	TGCGCCAGCAGCCAAGCCGAGGGGGCGCAGGCTAATGAAAAACTGTTTTTT	CASSQAEGAQANEKLFF
-	TRBJ1-2	TRBV7-9	-	TGTGCCAGCAGCCAAGATGCGGCAGGGGCTAACTATGGCTACACCTTC	CASSQDAAGANYGYTF
few	TRBJ1-1	TRBV19	-	TGTGCCAGTAGGCTACAGGAGATAATGAACACTGAAGCTTTCTTT	CASRLQEIMNTEAFF
few	TRBJ1-4	TRBV7-8	-	TGTGCCAGCAGCTTAGGGGTTCGGGGGGAACTGTTTTTT	CASSLGVRGELFF
-	TRBJ2-2	TRBV7-9	-	TGTGCCAGCAGCTTGTACGGGGGAACGAACACCGGGGAGCTGTTTTTT	CASSLYGGTNTGELFF
-	TRBJ1-4	TRBV30	-	TGTGCCTGGAGCCAGCGGAGTACTAATGAAAAACTGTTTTTT	CAWSQRSTNEKLFF
-	TRBJ2-7	TRBV19	TRBD1	TGTGCCAGTAGTGTTGACAGGGGGCCTTACGAGCAGTACTTC	CASSVDRGPYEQYF
many	TRBJ2-1	TRBV27	TRBD2	TGTGCCAGCAGTATGGGGACTAGCGGGGGGTACAATGAGCAGTTCTTC	CASSMGTSGGYNEQFF
-	TRBJ1-1	TRBV18	TRBD1	TGTGCCAGCTCACCGACAGGGGGCCTTATGAACACTGAAGCTTTCTTT	CASSPTGGLMNTEAFF
-	TRBJ2-1	TRBV28	-	TGTGCCAGCAGTCCCTCCGGACGTAATAGGCCCTACAATGAGCAGTTCTTC	CASSPSGRNRPYNEQFF
-	TRBJ1-2	TRBV27	-	TGTGCCAGCAGCCCTAGGACACAGAACTATGGCTACACCTTC	CASSPRTQNYGYTF
-	TRBJ2-7	TRBV7-9	TRBD2	TGTGCCAGCAGCCCTGGCGGGAGCTCCTACGAGCAGTACTTC	CASSPGGSSYEQYF
-	TRBJ2-5	TRBV7-7	-	TGTGCTAGCAGCCCTGACAGATGGGAGACCCAGTACTTC	CASSPDRWETQYF
-	TRBJ1-3	TRBV18	-	TGTGCCAGCTCCCTCAGGACAGTCTCTGGAAACACCATATATTTT	CASSLRTVSGNTIYF
-	TRBJ1-5	TRBV28	-	TGTGCCAGCAGCCCCGGACACAACAATCAGCCCCAGCATTTT	CASSPGHNNQPQHF
-	TRBJ2-7	TRBV29-1	-	TGCAGCGTTGGACCGCCAGGGGATAAGGGCGAGCAGTACTTC	CSVGPPGDKGEQYF
-	TRBJ2-3	TRBV5-1	-	TGCGCCAGCAGCACGGGACATCCGCTAAGCACAGATACGCAGTATTTT	CASSTGHPLSTDTQYF
-	TRBJ2-7	TRBV7-9	-	TGTGCCAGCAGCTTAGGGGCAGCCGGCCCCTACGAGCAGTACTTC	CASSLGAAGPYEQYF
many	TRBJ1-6	TRBV27	TRBD1	TGTGCCAGCAGTTCCTCCGGGACAGTCATCAATTCACCCCTCCACTTT	CASSSSGTVINSPLHF
-	TRBJ1-2	TRBV6-5	-	TGTGCCAGCAGTTACCCGGGGGGGTTCGGTGGCTACACCTTC	CASSYPGGFGGYTF
-	TRBJ2-1	TRBV28	-	TGTGCCAGCAGTCTTGGGCTAGCCAATGAGCAGTTCTTC	CASSLGLANEQFF
-	TRBJ2-3	TRBV27	-	TGTGCCAGCAGCCGAATCGACGGGGCCCACACAGATACGCAGTATTTT	CASSRIDGAHTDTQYF
once	TRBJ2-2	TRBV11-2	-	TGTGCCAGCACACGCGGACCTAACACCGGGGAGCTGTTTTTT	CASTRGPNTGELFF
-	TRBJ2-1	TRBV9	-	TGTGCCAGCAGCGTAGAAAGGTGGACCTACAATGAGCAGTTCTTC	CASSVERWTYNEQFF
-	TRBJ2-7	TRBV5-1	TRBD1	TGCGCCAGCAGCCCGACGGACAGGGAGGAAGAGCAGTACTTC	CASSPTDREEEQYF
-	TRBJ1-3	TRBV19	-	TGTGCCAGTAGTATACGTCGGCGCTCCTTATCCGGAAACACCATATATTTT	CASSIRRRSLSGNTIYF
-	TRBJ1-1	TRBV6-4	-	TGTGCCAGCAGTGACACCGAGAACACTGAAGCTTTCTTT	CASSDTENTEAFF